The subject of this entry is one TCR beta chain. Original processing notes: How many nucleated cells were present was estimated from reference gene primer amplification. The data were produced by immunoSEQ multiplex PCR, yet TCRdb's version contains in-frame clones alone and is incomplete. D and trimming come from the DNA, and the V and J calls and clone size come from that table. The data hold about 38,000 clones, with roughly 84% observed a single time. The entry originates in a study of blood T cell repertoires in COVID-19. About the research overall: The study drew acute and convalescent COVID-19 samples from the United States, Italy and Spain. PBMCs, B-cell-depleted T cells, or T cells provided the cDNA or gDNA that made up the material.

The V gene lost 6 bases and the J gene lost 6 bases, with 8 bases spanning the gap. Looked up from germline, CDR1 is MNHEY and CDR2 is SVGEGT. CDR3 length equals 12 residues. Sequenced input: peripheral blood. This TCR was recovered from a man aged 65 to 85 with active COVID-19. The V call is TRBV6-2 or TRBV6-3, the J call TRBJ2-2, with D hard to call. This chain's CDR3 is CASSSSPGELFF. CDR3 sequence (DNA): TGTGCCAGCAGCTCCTCCCCCGGGGAGCTGTTTTTT.